What follows describes a single T cell receptor beta chain. The antigen is undetermined. PCR used 60 Vbeta primers and 13 Jbeta primers. Assay used: immunoSEQ multiplex PCR; TCRdb lists only in-frame clones, some missing. This sample's table reports about 41,000 clones. The V gene's germline CDR1 is SGHTA and CDR2 FQGNSA. This CDR3 has 13 residues. These data are taken from a study of cytomegalovirus exposure and HLA in healthy donors. Study-wide results and caveats: Another analysis was done later, and it associated over 15,000 TCR beta sequences with HLA alleles at 0.05 false discovery rate. Previous analysis showed most TCR beta V segments were productive about 87% or about 30% of the time.

The sequencing input was PBMCs. The TCR comes from a man aged 25 to 45 in good health and CMV-seronegative. The rearrangement links TRBV7-2 to TRBJ2-5; 8 nucleotides match TRBD1. The J call may not be correct, given that the DNA end is closer to TRBJ2-7. CDR3 sequence reads: CASSARQGYEQYF. In DNA form, the CDR3 reads TGTGCCAGCAGCGCTAGACAGGGGTACGAGCAGTACTTC.